A single sample gave rise to the 8 T cell receptor beta chains below, sequenced in a study of blood T cell repertoires in COVID-19 (dated by TCRdb to the early 2020s). Library creation used the immunoSEQ multiplex PCR assay. TCRdb took over this immuneACCESS table, retaining in-frame rearrangements with V and J assigned. Such tables are incomplete; in checked studies, under half of the missing clones stem from an unresolved V gene, and the remainder is unexplained. The sample table holds some 80,000 clones, of which about 80% were seen once. The top ten clonotypes cover 9.5% to 15% of the sample. Sequencing was performed on peripheral blood. The receptors were sampled from a man aged 80 or over with acute or convalescent COVID-19.

This chain uses TRBV11-2 with TRBJ2-5, with 7 bases lining up with TRBD1. The CDR3 runs to 14 residues. Germline values: CDR1 SGHAT, CDR2 FQNNGV. V shed 5 bases, J shed 4 bases, and the junction held 7 bases outside the gene matches. Here the CDR3 DNA reads TGTGCCAGCAGCCCCAACAGGGGCATAGAGACCCAGTACTTC. Translating gives CASSPNRGIETQYF.

The CDR3: CSVLLGTGNTIYF. The CDR3 DNA reads TGCAGCGTCCTACTCGGGACAGGAAACACCATATATTTT. The chain combines TRBV29-1 with TRBJ1-3, with D perhaps TRBD1 (6 bases). Germline V CDR1 and CDR2: SQVTM, ANQGSEA. This CDR3 spans 13 amino acids. Trimming left V 6 bases short and J 4 bases short, with 13 bases between.

The chain uses TRBV19 and TRBJ1-2; D perhaps matches TRBD1 (5 bases). Trimming left V 3 bases short and J 4 bases short, with 12 bases between. The CDR3 sequence is 14 residues long. Germline V gene lookup returns CDR1 LNHDA and CDR2 SQIVND (reference sequence). CDR3 nucleotides: TGTGCCAGTAGTATCCGAACAGGCCTCTATGGCTACACCTTC. Its protein product is CASSIRTGLYGYTF.

The chain carries TRBV5-1 and TRBJ1-1; 8 bases are a match to TRBD1. Trimming at V came to 5 bases and at J to 2 bases, leaving 8 bases not matched to a gene. Per the germline V gene, CDR1 is SGHRS and CDR2 is YFSETQ. This CDR3 has 15 amino acids. The CDR3 DNA reads TGCGCCAGCAGTTCCTCGGGACAGGTAAACACTGAAGCTTTCTTT. Translating gives CASSSSGQVNTEAFF.

The genes are TRBV9 and TRBJ2-3; maybe TRBD2 (5 bases). This CDR3 has 13 amino acids. V lost 1 base and J 3 bases, leaving 6 bases between the germline ends. Germline assignment: CDR1 SGDLS and CDR2 YYNGEE. The CDR3 region is CASSVRDTDTQYF. The CDR3 bases are TGTGCCAGCAGCGTACGGGATACAGATACGCAGTATTTT.

The V gene is TRBV5-6, the J gene TRBJ2-6; D possibly corresponds to TRBD2 (6 bases). From germline, CDR1 is SGHDT and CDR2 YYEEEE. This CDR3 spans 17 amino acids. Trimming removed 0 bases from V and 0 bases from J, with 10 bases in between. As DNA, the CDR3 is TGTGCCAGCAGCTTGGTCGGAGGGAGCTCTGGGGCCAACGTCCTGACTTTC. Translated, it gives CASSLVGGSSGANVLTF.

The CDR3, as DNA: TGTGCCAGTAGTATCCGGCGGACATTGAACACTGAAGCTTTCTTT. As protein: CASSIRRTLNTEAFF. The chain links TRBV19 to TRBJ1-1; D may be TRBD1 (5 bases). This CDR3 spans 15 amino acids. Trimming took 3 bases from V and 0 from J, leaving 11 bases between them. CDR1 is LNHDA and CDR2 is SQIVND in the germline V gene (reference sequence).

V usage is TRBV7-3 and J usage is TRBJ1-3; 9 nucleotides agree with TRBD1. The CDR3 extends over 16 amino acids. Germline CDR1 SGHTA, CDR2 FQGTGA. Trimming took 5 bases from V and 3 from J; bases not matched to a gene: 8. CDR3 in amino acids: CASSPTGTGFGNTIYF. The CDR3 nucleotides are TGTGCCAGCAGCCCGACCGGGACAGGGTTTGGAAACACCATATATTTT.